The text below deals with one TCR beta chain. Germline lookup yields CDR1 MDHEN and CDR2 SYDVKM. V lost 2 bases, J lost 0 bases, and 14 bases lay in between. The CDR3 contains 18 residues. As handled by the study authors: Reference gene primer amplification gave nucleated cell count estimates. The table came from immunoSEQ multiplex PCR; TCRdb's copy has only in-frame clones and leaves some out. The V and J calls and the clone size are those of that table, but D and trimming were determined from the DNA. The table shows 190,000 or so clones, with roughly 90% occurring only once. The data originate from a study of blood T cell repertoires in COVID-19. Overall study context: COVID-19 samples from acute and convalescent phases originated in the United States, Italy and Spain. The cDNA or gDNA used as material had been derived from T cells, B-cell-depleted T cells, or PBMCs.

The genes are TRBV28 and TRBJ1-6, with D uncertain. The source of this sequence is a middle-aged man with acute or convalescent COVID-19. The sequenced material came from peripheral blood. The CDR3 nucleotides read TGTGCCAGCAGTTTACCCCAAACCCCGAGCTCCTATAATTCACCCCTCCACTTT. Protein sequence: CASSLPQTPSSYNSPLHF. The whole variable domain, filled in from reference TRBV28 and TRBJ1-6, reads DVKVTQSSRYLVKRTGEKVFLECVQDMDHENMFWYRQDPGLGLRLIYFSYDVKMKEKGDIPEGYSVSREKKERFSLILESASTNQTSMYLCASSLPQTPSSYNSPLHFGNGTRLTVT.